The 20 T cell receptor beta chains reported below all come from one sample, sequenced in a study of human T cells and chemical hapten exposure. Time point noted: patch test 1, 2 weeks after DPC sensitization. Treatment noted: therapeutic diphenylcyclopropenone sensitization with weekly scalp DPC. From the RACE reads, TCRdb called clonotypes with MiXCR, one entry per CDR3 protein. This table holds just under 350,000 distinct CDR3 sequences, around 7% found once. The source material was whole blood, sampled in connection with sensitization to the hapten diphenylcyclopropenone (DPC). Every receptor here comes from a young woman with alopecia areata. Some clones in this sample may be carry-over from other donors' samples.

This chain uses TRBV5-6 with TRBJ2-3; a weak D match, TRBD1 (6 bases). Deletions cut 1 base from V and 2 bases from J, with 14 bases between. The V gene's germline CDR1 is SGHDT and CDR2 YYEEEE. The CDR3 extends over 16 amino acids. CDR3 DNA sequence: TGTGCCAGCAGCTTGCGTGGGGACACCTACACAGATACGCAGTATTTT. It is translated as CASSLRGDTYTDTQYF.

For this clonotype: At one end, the junction sequence differs from germline, possibly due to a read error. J is TRBJ1-2 and V is TRBV20-1; 7 bases fit TRBD1. CDR1 and CDR2 from the germline V gene are DFQATT and SNEGSKA (reference sequence). This CDR3 is 14 amino acids long. The CDR3 DNA reads as TGCAGTGCTAAAAGCTCGACAGGGAACTATGGCTGCACCTTC. Protein product: CSAKSSTGNYGCTF.

The genes are TRBV6-2 or TRBV6-3 and TRBJ1-1; 8 nucleotides agree with TRBD1. This CDR3 spans 17 amino acids. Trimming at V came to 5 bases and at J to 0 bases, leaving 11 bases not matched to a gene. Germline V gene data show CDR1 as MNHEY and CDR2 as SVGEGT. The CDR3 region has the DNA TGTGCCAGCAGTCTATACGACAGGGGAGCGATGAACACTGAAGCTTTCTTT. Residues: CASSLYDRGAMNTEAFF.

This clonotype turned up a few times. In DNA, the CDR3 is TGTGCCAGCAGCTTAGCGAGGGGACTAGCGGGGGGCCCCGGAATAGATACGCAGTATTTT. It is translated as CASSLARGLAGGPGIDTQYF. The chain carries TRBV7-8 and TRBJ2-3; 15 bases line up with TRBD2. This CDR3 spans 20 amino acids. Trimming removed 0 bases from V and 5 bases from J; junction bases left unmatched: 12. Per germline, CDR1 SGHVS and CDR2 FQNEAQ.

V gene TRBV5-1 combines with J gene TRBJ2-2; D remains unclear. V dropped 0 bases and J dropped 2 bases, with 11 bases sitting between them. Germline CDR1 is SGHRS and CDR2 is YFSETQ. This CDR3 region has 16 residues. The CDR3, as DNA: TGCGCCAGCAGCTTGGGCACCGGGCTTAACACCGGGGAGCTGTTTTTT. Residues: CASSLGTGLNTGELFF. The full variable domain, completed using reference TRBV5-1 and TRBJ2-2, is KAGVTQTPRYLIKTRGQQVTLSCSPISGHRSVSWYQQTPGQGLQFLFEYFSETQRNKGNFPGRFSGRQFSNSRSEMNVSTLELGDSALYLCASSLGTGLNTGELFFGEGSRLTVL.

This clonotype was observed a few times. The chain couples TRBV12-5 to TRBJ1-2, with D possibly matching TRBD1 (5 bases). The CDR3 has 15 residues. Germline V CDR1 and CDR2: LGHNT, FRNRAP. Trimming took off 7 bases at V and 4 bases at J, with 19 bases between the two ends. The CDR3 is CASAREAGSIYGYTF. The CDR3 coding sequence is TGTGCTAGTGCCAGGGAGGCCGGCAGTATCTATGGCTACACCTTC.

In its sample, this clonotype was seen many times. The CDR3 region is CASSIVNTEAFF. The CDR3 nucleotides are TGTGCCAGCTCCATAGTGAACACTGAAGCTTTCTTT. This sequence joins TRBV18 and TRBJ1-1; D is undetermined. The germline V gene encodes CDR1 KGHSH and CDR2 LQKENI. The CDR3 is made up of 12 amino acids. V was shortened by 6 bases and J by 0 bases, with 5 bases between the two germline ends. Full variable domain (rest looked up from reference TRBV18 and TRBJ1-1): NAGVMQNPRHLVRRRGQEARLRCSPMKGHSHVYWYRQLPEEGLKFMVYLQKENIIDESGMPKERFSAEFPKEGPSILRIQQVVRGDSAAYFCASSIVNTEAFFGQGTRLTVV.

This clonotype was detected only a few times. This chain links TRBV4-2 with TRBJ1-1; D might be TRBD1 (5 bases). Per the germline V gene, CDR1 is LGHNA and CDR2 is YNFKEQ. The CDR3 is 14 residues long. Trimming took off 4 bases at V and 1 base at J, with 10 bases between the two ends. CDR3 nucleotide sequence: TGTGCCAGCAGCCCAATAGACAGGAACACTGAAGCTTTCTTT. Translating it yields CASSPIDRNTEAFF.

The table lists this clonotype with many counts. The chain joins TRBV4-3 to TRBJ2-4; TRBD2 matches at 9 bases. This CDR3 contains 16 residues. Losses at the gene ends were 0 bases for V and 8 bases for J; bases not matched to a gene: 8. Germline CDR1 reads LGHNA; CDR2 reads YSLEER. The DNA for the CDR3 is TGCGCCAGCAGCCAAGATACGGCTAGCGGGGTGGACATTCAGTACTTC. Translating it yields CASSQDTASGVDIQYF.

This clonotype was observed at least ten times. The chain couples TRBV5-5 to TRBJ2-3; maybe TRBD1 (7 bases). Per the germline V gene, CDR1 is SGHKS and CDR2 is YYEKEE (reference sequence). CDR3 size: 17 residues. V was cut by 0 bases and J by 2 bases, with 16 bases left in between. CDR3 sequence (DNA): TGTGCCAGCAGCTTGGCCTGGGGGGACAGATTCACAGATACGCAGTATTTT. It codes for CASSLAWGDRFTDTQYF.

A few counts support this clonotype. V gene TRBV7-2 combines with J gene TRBJ2-3; 11 positions match TRBD2. CDR1 is SGHTA and CDR2 is FQGNSA in the germline V gene. The CDR3 totals 15 residues. J was trimmed by 9 bases and V by 3 bases; bases with no gene match: 8. The CDR3 is CASSFRSGGAQTQYF. The CDR3 DNA reads as TGTGCCAGCAGCTTTCGTAGCGGGGGGGCCCAGACGCAGTATTTT.

The chain carries TRBV29-1 and TRBJ1-1; possible D gene TRBD1, 5 bases. V was pared by 7 bases and J by 4 bases, with 13 bases between. Germline lookup yields CDR1 SQVTM and CDR2 ANQGSEA. There are 12 residues in the CDR3. The CDR3 loop is CSADGTSTEAFF. CDR3 in DNA: TGCAGCGCGGACGGGACGAGCACTGAAGCTTTCTTT.

This clonotype showed up just a few times. CDR3 protein: CASSYREAPSYEQYF. The DNA of the CDR3 is TGTGCCAGCAGTTACCGGGAGGCTCCCTCCTACGAGCAGTACTTC. J is TRBJ2-7 and V is TRBV6-5; 7 positions agree with TRBD2. Germline assignment: CDR1 MNHEY and CDR2 SVGAGI. V was pared by 2 bases and J by 0 bases, with 4 bases of the junction left unmatched. The CDR3 loop spans 15 amino acids.

This clonotype was counted many times. V is TRBV20-1 and J is TRBJ2-3; TRBD2 aligns across 13 bases. Trimming removed 5 bases from V and 1 base from J; junction bases left unmatched: 0. CDR1 and CDR2 from the germline V gene are DFQATT and SNEGSKA (reference sequence). This CDR3 spans 14 amino acids. The CDR3 DNA sequence: TGCAGTGCTGGGACTAGCGGGGGCACAGATACGCAGTATTTT. Protein product: CSAGTSGGTDTQYF.

The chain joins TRBV20-1 to TRBJ2-7, with TRBD2 identical over 7 bases. CDR3 length equals 13 residues. Germline values: CDR1 DFQATT, CDR2 SNEGSKA (reference sequence). V shed 2 bases and J 2 bases; nucleotides not matched to a gene: 3. The CDR3 sequence is CSARTLATYEQYF. The CDR3 coding sequence is TGCAGTGCTAGAACACTAGCGACCTACGAGCAGTACTTC.

This chain connects TRBV7-2 to TRBJ2-1; 7 bases agree with TRBD2. With V trimmed by 3 bases and J by 5 bases, 7 bases remained unmatched. This CDR3 region has 15 residues. Germline CDR1 reads SGHTA; CDR2 reads FQGNSA. The CDR3 here is CASSFSGATNNEQFF. DNA for the CDR3: TGTGCCAGCAGCTTCAGCGGGGCCACGAACAATGAGCAGTTCTTC.

This clonotype has a handful of counts. This chain uses TRBV7-9 with TRBJ1-4; weak D call: TRBD1 (5 bases). V lost 5 bases and J lost 7, with 8 bases in between. This CDR3 is 12 amino acids long. Germline V lookup: CDR1 SEHNR, CDR2 FQNEAQ (reference sequence). Written as DNA, the CDR3 is TGTGCCAGCAGCCCGGACATTGAAAAACTGTTTTTT. It yields the protein CASSPDIEKLFF.

This clonotype was picked up many times. The V call is TRBV5-1, the J call TRBJ1-1; D uncertain. The CDR3 has 15 residues. Deletions cut 0 bases from V and 5 bases from J, with 14 bases between. Germline V CDR1 and CDR2: SGHRS, YFSETQ. CDR3: CASSLAWGTRTEAFF. The CDR3, as DNA: TGCGCCAGCAGCTTGGCTTGGGGAACAAGAACTGAAGCTTTCTTT.

This clonotype came up many times. The rearrangement uses TRBV7-6 and TRBJ2-1; perhaps TRBD1 as D (6 bases). Per the germline V gene, CDR1 is SGHVS and CDR2 is FNYEAQ. The germline V and J ends were trimmed by 5 bases and 0 bases, with 8 bases remaining between them. This CDR3 comprises 14 residues. The CDR3, as DNA: TGTGCCAGCAGCCTCAGGGGCTCCTACAATGAGCAGTTCTTC. The encoded protein is CASSLRGSYNEQFF.

V is TRBV12-3 or TRBV12-4 and J is TRBJ1-1; the D is unclear. The V gene lost 3 bases and the J gene lost 5 bases, with 7 bases spanning the gap. The CDR3 covers 12 residues. CDR3 coding DNA: TGTGCCAGCAGTTTTGAGAGGACTGAAGCTTTCTTT. Translating gives CASSFERTEAFF.